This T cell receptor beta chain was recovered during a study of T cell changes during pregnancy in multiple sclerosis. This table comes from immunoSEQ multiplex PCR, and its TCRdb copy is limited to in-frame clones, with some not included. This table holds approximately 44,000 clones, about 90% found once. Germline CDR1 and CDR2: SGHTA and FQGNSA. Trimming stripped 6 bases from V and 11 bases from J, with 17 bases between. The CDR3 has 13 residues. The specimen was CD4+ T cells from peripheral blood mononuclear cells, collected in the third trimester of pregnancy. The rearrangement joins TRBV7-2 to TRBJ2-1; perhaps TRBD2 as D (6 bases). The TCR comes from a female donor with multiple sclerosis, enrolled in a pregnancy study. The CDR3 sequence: CASRGLGSSQQFF. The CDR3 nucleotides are TGTGCCAGCAGGGGACTGGGTTCCTCTCAGCAGTTCTTC.